The sequence of this T cell receptor (beta chain) was determined in a study of shared clonotypes between healthy human individuals. Study summary: Each donor contributed plates that comprised three CD4 naive, three CD4 memory, two CD8 naive and one CD8 memory.

Points on this clone: The CDR3 does not close with the conserved phenylalanine or tryptophan, likely indicating a read error. It is unclear where the CDR3 begins or ends on the DNA, so no DNA is shown, and the CDR3 is as TCRdb lists it.

In the original analysis: Junction-only sequences without quality scores came from ImmunoSEQ, so filtering differed. Only in-frame clones appear in the TCRdb table, and some are missing; sequencing was by immunoSEQ multiplex PCR. V and J calls and clone size come straight from that table; D and trimming were deduced from the DNA. The data show 2 million to 2.5 million clones, more than 85% seen once. The germline CDR1 and CDR2 sequences are MDHEN and SYDVKM. From its first to its last residue, the CDR3 has 13 amino acids. The specimen was naive CD4+ T cells from PBMCs. The subset: CD45RA+ positively selected. V usage is TRBV28 and J usage is TRBJ2-3; the table's TRBD2 call for D was not verified on the DNA. This receptor was obtained from a man younger than 35 in good health. Some clones in this sample may be carry-over from other donors' samples. The CDR3 loop is CASSLTWTSSWSV.